What follows are 8 T cell receptor beta chains derived from one specimen sequenced in a study of T-cell reconstitution after alpha-beta-depleted transplantation in children. A library of TCRbeta sequences, prepared with unique molecular identifiers, was generated. TCRdb analysed the PCR reads with MiXCR anew, one entry per CDR3 protein. Of fewer than 8,000 distinct CDR3 sequences detected, about 30% appear once; the ten largest clones hold less than 2.5%. Here the sequenced sample was peripheral blood, taken 60 days after TCRalphabeta/CD19-depleted stem cell transplant. The origin of the receptors is a boy less than two years old who had a stem cell transplant for SCID, so the T cells may come from the graft donor.

By sample fraction, this clonotype is medium-sized. The chain is built from TRBV3-1 and TRBJ1-4; D is uncertain. Trimming pared 4 bases from V and 4 bases from J, leaving 13 bases between. Looked up from germline, CDR1 is LGHDT and CDR2 is YNNKEL (reference sequence). This CDR3 comprises 15 residues. CDR3 residues: CASSPLDFGNEKLFF. CDR3 sequence (DNA): TGTGCCAGCAGCCCCCTAGACTTTGGTAATGAAAAACTGTTTTTT.

This clonotype is categorized as medium-sized. The chain couples TRBV5-6 to TRBJ2-3, with D tentatively TRBD1 (6 bases). Between the trimmed V and J ends, which lost 1 base and 4 bases, there was a span of 13 bases. The germline gives CDR1 SGHDT, CDR2 YYEEEE. The CDR3 has 15 residues. As DNA, the CDR3 is TGTGCCAGCAGCTTGTGGGGGCCTTGGCCAGATACGCAGTATTTT. It codes for CASSLWGPWPDTQYF.

This clonotype has ten or more counts. This sequence joins TRBV20-1 and TRBJ2-5; no definite D call. Deletions cut 4 bases from V and 1 base from J, with 13 bases between. CDR1 and CDR2 from the germline V gene are DFQATT and SNEGSKA (reference sequence). The CDR3 length is 14 residues. The CDR3 region is CSAMHAPPQETQYF. The CDR3 DNA reads as TGCAGTGCTATGCATGCACCCCCCCAAGAGACCCAGTACTTC.

This clonotype was recorded only once. The chain joins TRBV7-9 to TRBJ2-3; D is undetermined. Germline V gene sequence: CDR1 SEHNR, CDR2 FQNEAQ (reference sequence). The V end was cut by 1 base, the J end by 2 bases, with 7 bases between. The CDR3 consists of 14 residues. The DNA for the CDR3 is TGTGCCAGCAGCTTAGTGGTCTACACAGATACGCAGTATTTT. Its translation: CASSLVVYTDTQYF.

This chain joins TRBV24-1 and TRBJ2-1, with 7 bases identical to TRBD1. The CDR3 extends over 13 amino acids. Looked up from germline, CDR1 is KGHDR and CDR2 is SFDVKD. Trimming removed 4 bases from V and 9 bases from J; junction bases left unmatched: 5. The CDR3 region is CATSDPNRGEQFF. The CDR3 nucleotides are TGTGCCACCAGTGACCCAAACAGGGGTGAGCAGTTCTTC.

The genes are TRBV27 and TRBJ1-2, with unresolved D. The V gene lost 5 bases and the J gene lost 8 bases, with 36 bases spanning the gap. Germline values: CDR1 MNHEY, CDR2 SMNVEV (reference sequence). The CDR3 has 20 amino acids. CDR3 protein: CASSRGSSVGGLNFFWGYTF. The CDR3, as DNA: TGTGCCAGCAGTCGCGGCAGTTCCGTCGGCGGGCTGAACTTTTTCTGGGGCTACACCTTC.

By frequency in the sample, this clonotype is medium-sized. The rearrangement joins TRBV20-1 to TRBJ1-5; tentative D call: TRBD1 (5 bases). Germline assignment: CDR1 DFQATT and CDR2 SNEGSKA (reference sequence). V dropped 2 bases and J dropped 3 bases, with 8 bases sitting between them. This CDR3 has 13 residues. Here the CDR3 reads CSARTRDNQPQHF. The CDR3 DNA sequence: TGCAGTGCTAGAACCAGGGACAATCAGCCCCAGCATTTT.

This clonotype qualifies as medium-sized (0.01 to 0.1%). This chain connects TRBV4-1 to TRBJ2-7; a possible D gene is TRBD1 (6 bases). V dropped 2 bases and J dropped 2 bases, with 10 bases sitting between them. The CDR3 is 14 amino acids. Per the germline V gene, CDR1 is MGHRA and CDR2 is YSYEKL. DNA of the CDR3: TGCGCCAGCAGCCAATTCAGGGGTCCCTACGAGCAGTACTTC. As protein: CASSQFRGPYEQYF.